The clone carrying this TCR beta chain has a single count. Its antigen is unknown. The data were produced by immunoSEQ multiplex PCR, yet TCRdb's version contains in-frame clones alone and is incomplete. The sample includes 20,000 or so clones, over 70% seen only once; the top ten take approximately 13%. The data belong to a study of CD4 T cells in relation to SARS-CoV-2 and coronaviruses. For the study at large: After approximately 10 days of antigen culture, PBMC TCR beta CDR3s were sequenced. Shared crossreactive spike epitopes were mapped to their HLA restriction.

The unexposed donors gave CD4+ T cells in about 2011-2018, prior to COVID-19. Isolation of CD4+ T cells took place after about 9 days in culture. Cells permitting, SARS-CoV-2 S/N and four cold-coronavirus spikes were tested on unexposed-donor CD4+ T cells. The CDR3 totals 18 residues. The V gene lost 5 bases and the J gene lost 1 base, with 24 bases spanning the gap. Germline assignment: CDR1 SGHAT and CDR2 FQNNGV. Source material: CD4+ T cells from PBMCs, cultured in vitro. The rearrangement uses TRBV11-2 and TRBJ2-7; the D gene could be TRBD1 or TRBD2 (5 bases each). This receptor was obtained from a human donor in good health. In DNA, the CDR3 is TGTGCCAGCAGCCTCTCCCCTTCCCGGGACGGGGAATCCTACGAGCAGTACTTC. It specifies CASSLSPSRDGESYEQYF.